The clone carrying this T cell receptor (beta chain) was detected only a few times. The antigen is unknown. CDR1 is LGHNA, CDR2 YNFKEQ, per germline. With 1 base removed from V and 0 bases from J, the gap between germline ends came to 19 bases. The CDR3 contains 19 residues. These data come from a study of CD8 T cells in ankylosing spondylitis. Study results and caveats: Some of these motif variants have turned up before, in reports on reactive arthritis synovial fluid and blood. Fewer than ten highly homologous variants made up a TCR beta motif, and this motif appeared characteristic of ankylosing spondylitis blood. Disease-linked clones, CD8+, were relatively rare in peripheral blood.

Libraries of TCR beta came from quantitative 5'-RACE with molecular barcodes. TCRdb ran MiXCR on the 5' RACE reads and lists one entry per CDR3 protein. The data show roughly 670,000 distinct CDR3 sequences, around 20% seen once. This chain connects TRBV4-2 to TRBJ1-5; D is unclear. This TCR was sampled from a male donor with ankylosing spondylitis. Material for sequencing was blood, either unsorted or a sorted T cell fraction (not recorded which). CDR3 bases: TGTGCCAGCAGCCAAGCTCCGGGCCGCCTGTATACTAGCAATCAGCCCCAGCATTTT. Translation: CASSQAPGRLYTSNQPQHF.